These 32 T cell receptor beta chains came from one sample sequenced in a study of Ad26.COV2.S vaccination and SARS-CoV-2 variants. Treatment described: some 20 received Ad26.COV2.S at low or high dose, single or two shots; 5 received placebo; per-sample allocation not given. Following the first vaccine or placebo injection, samples were taken on day 63. The protocol was immunoSEQ multiplex PCR, while the TCRdb copy is restricted to in-frame clones and leaves out a portion. The top ten clones hold around 1.7% of a sample with roughly 400,000 clones, 92% of them seen once. The sample here was peripheral blood, taken in a trial of Ad26.COV2.S vaccine versus placebo. The receptor set was obtained from a person aged 18-60 years who received the Ad26.COV2.S COVID-19 vaccine or a placebo.

CDR3 DNA: TGTGCCAGCAGTCCACGTCCGACTAGCAGCGGCACAGATACGCAGTATTTT. This gives the protein CASSPRPTSSGTDTQYF. The J gene is TRBJ2-3, the V gene TRBV5-5, with 7 bases identical to TRBD2. The trim removed 5 bases at V and 1 base at J, leaving 13 bases unmatched. Per the germline V gene, CDR1 is SGHKS and CDR2 is YYEKEE (reference sequence). CDR3 length: 17 amino acids.

The chain recombines TRBV19 with TRBJ2-1; the match to TRBD2 covers 14 bases. The CDR3 has 24 amino acids. The J segment lost 4 bases and the V segment lost 5 bases, leaving 28 bases of the junction unmatched. Germline V gene sequence: CDR1 LNHDA, CDR2 SQIVND (reference sequence). CDR3 loop: CASSSSYVGTPTGTSGSLYNEQFF. CDR3 DNA sequence: TGTGCCAGTAGTTCTTCTTACGTCGGGACGCCTACGGGGACTAGCGGGAGCTTATACAATGAGCAGTTCTTC.

The chain is built from TRBV2 and TRBJ2-7, with 7 bases that match TRBD2. Germline V gene sequence: CDR1 SNHLY, CDR2 FYNNEI. This CDR3 has 12 residues. The V segment lost 9 bases and the J segment 3 bases; nucleotides outside the gene matches: 5. The CDR3 region is CASGGGVYEQYF. The CDR3 DNA follows: TGTGCCAGTGGCGGGGGAGTCTACGAGCAGTACTTC.

The chain couples TRBV28 to TRBJ1-5; D perhaps matches TRBD1 (5 bases). V was trimmed by 3 bases and J by 4 bases, leaving 10 bases between them. Germline V CDR1 and CDR2: MDHEN, SYDVKM. The CDR3 consists of 14 residues. CDR3 region: CASSFRGRNQPQHF. The CDR3 DNA reads as TGTGCCAGCAGTTTTAGGGGTCGGAATCAGCCCCAGCATTTT.

The chain couples TRBV25-1 to TRBJ1-5, with TRBD1 identical over 8 bases. This CDR3 has 18 amino acids. The V segment lost 4 bases and the J segment 1 base; nucleotides outside the gene matches: 12. Germline V gives CDR1 MGHDK, CDR2 SYGVNS. The CDR3 DNA is TGTGCCAGCAGTGCGTCTCAGACAGGGGTTGGGAGCAATCAGCCCCAGCATTTT. Encoded protein: CASSASQTGVGSNQPQHF.

This chain uses TRBV27 with TRBJ2-7; D is perhaps TRBD1 (8 bases). CDR1 and CDR2 (germline): MNHEY, SMNVEV (reference sequence). This CDR3 has 13 amino acids. V was shortened by 5 bases and J by 6 bases, with 14 bases between the two germline ends. The CDR3 coding sequence is TGTGCCAGCAGTGCGACAGGGGAGGGCGAGCAGTACTTC. Translated, it gives CASSATGEGEQYF.

This rearrangement joins TRBV4-3 to TRBJ2-7; unclear D gene. Trimming took 0 bases from V and 5 from J, leaving 8 bases between them. This CDR3 is 13 amino acids long. The germline V gene has CDR1 LGHNA and CDR2 YSLEER. The CDR3 bases are TGCGCCAGCAGCCAAGAGCATCAGGACGAGCAGTACTTC. It specifies CASSQEHQDEQYF.

The chain carries TRBV19 and TRBJ1-1, with D maybe TRBD1 (6 bases). CDR1 is LNHDA, CDR2 SQIVND, per germline (reference sequence). This CDR3 has 15 amino acids. Trimming stripped 6 bases from V and 2 bases from J, with 16 bases between. The CDR3 DNA follows: TGTGCCAGTAGGTGGGGGCAGGGGTCTAACACTGAAGCTTTCTTT. Translating gives CASRWGQGSNTEAFF.

V usage is TRBV19 and J usage is TRBJ1-2, with D unresolved. Germline CDR1 is LNHDA and CDR2 is SQIVND (reference sequence). CDR3 length: 16 amino acids. Trimming took off 6 bases at V and 0 bases at J, with 17 bases between the two ends. The CDR3 bases are TGTGCCAGTAGAACAGACCAACGACACCCTAACTATGGCTACACCTTC. It specifies CASRTDQRHPNYGYTF.

The rearrangement joins TRBV14 to TRBJ1-6; 10 bases map to TRBD1. The CDR3 runs to 15 residues. Trimming at V came to 3 bases and at J to 6 bases, leaving 2 bases not matched to a gene. Per germline, CDR1 SGHDN and CDR2 FVKESK. CDR3 residues: CASSHGTGVNSPLHF. The CDR3 DNA reads as TGTGCCAGCAGCCACGGGACAGGGGTTAATTCACCCCTCCACTTT. The full variable domain, in which reference TRBV14 and TRBJ1-6 provide the parts outside the CDR3, is EAGVTQFPSHSVIEKGQTVTLRCDPISGHDNLYWYRRVMGKEIKFLLHFVKESKQDESGMPNNRFLAERTGGTYSTLKVQPAELEDSGVYFCASSHGTGVNSPLHFGNGTRLTVT.

V gene TRBV28 combines with J gene TRBJ2-7; D gene ambiguous. Trimming took 3 bases from V and 3 from J, leaving 12 bases between them. CDR3 size: 14 residues. Germline V gene lookup returns CDR1 MDHEN and CDR2 SYDVKM. CDR3 sequence: CASSLRQVSYEQYF. CDR3 sequence (DNA): TGTGCCAGCAGTTTGAGGCAGGTCAGCTACGAGCAGTACTTC.

V gene TRBV5-4 combines with J gene TRBJ2-7; D remains unclear. Trimming pared 2 bases from V and 4 bases from J, leaving 13 bases between. The CDR3 covers 14 residues. Germline V lookup: CDR1 SGHNT, CDR2 YYREEE (reference sequence). The CDR3 DNA reads as TGTGCCAGCAGCTTCTCCTCAGGCGATTACGAGCAGTACTTC. Translated, it gives CASSFSSGDYEQYF.

The chain carries TRBV30 and TRBJ2-2, with D perhaps TRBD1 (6 bases). Germline V gene data show CDR1 as GTSNPN and CDR2 as SVGIG (reference sequence). V lost 5 bases and J lost 6, with 13 bases in between. This CDR3 is built from 13 residues. The CDR3 nucleotides read TGTGCCTGGGCTGACAGGCCGGCCGGGGAGCTGTTTTTT. It yields the protein CAWADRPAGELFF.

V usage is TRBV4-1 and J usage is TRBJ2-3; D gene unclear. V lost 4 bases, J lost 3 bases, and 11 bases lay in between. This CDR3 is 14 amino acids long. Germline loops: CDR1 MGHRA, CDR2 YSYEKL. Here the CDR3 DNA reads TGCGCCAGCAGCCGAACGGGCGGTACAGATACGCAGTATTTT. This sequence encodes CASSRTGGTDTQYF.

The chain is built from TRBV4-1 and TRBJ2-5, with 8 bases fitting TRBD1. After removal of 3 bases from V and 3 bases from J, the junction contained 3 bases not matched to a gene. CDR1 MGHRA and CDR2 YSYEKL come from the germline V gene. CDR3 length equals 14 residues. CDR3 in DNA: TGCGCCAGCAGCCATACAGGGGGGAAAGAGACCCAGTACTTC. Translated: CASSHTGGKETQYF.

This clone showed up just once. This chain uses TRBV5-1 with TRBJ1-4, with D unresolved. Trimming removed 1 base from V and 8 bases from J, with 12 bases in between. This CDR3 is 14 amino acids long. Germline CDR1 SGHRS, CDR2 YFSETQ. CDR3 protein: CASSLLEFREKLFF. The CDR3 nucleotides are TGCGCCAGCAGCTTGTTGGAGTTCAGGGAAAAACTGTTTTTT.

The V and J genes are TRBV4-1 and TRBJ2-3; D is tentatively TRBD1 or TRBD2 (6 bases each). With 0 bases removed from V and 4 bases from J, the gap between germline ends came to 20 bases. The germline CDR1 and CDR2 sequences are MGHRA and YSYEKL. The CDR3 has 18 residues. This CDR3 is CASSQEILGGNIPDTQYF. The CDR3 DNA sequence: TGCGCCAGCAGCCAAGAAATTCTAGGGGGGAATATTCCAGATACGCAGTATTTT.

The rearrangement links TRBV12-3 or TRBV12-4 to TRBJ2-3; D unresolved. CDR3 size: 13 residues. Trimming pared 2 bases from V and 5 bases from J, leaving 8 bases between. CDR3 nucleotides: TGTGCCAGCAGTTTACACGAAAGAGATACGCAGTATTTT. This translates into CASSLHERDTQYF.

This clone appeared a single time. This sequence joins TRBV6-5 and TRBJ2-5; 7 positions match TRBD1. Germline V gives CDR1 MNHEY, CDR2 SVGAGI. V shed 10 bases and J 7 bases; nucleotides not matched to a gene: 9. The CDR3 length is 12 residues. The CDR3 nucleotides read TGTGCCACCGACCGGGGACAGCGGACCCAGTACTTC. This codes for CATDRGQRTQYF.

This chain uses TRBV5-1 with TRBJ2-4; 8 bases are shared with TRBD1. The CDR3 spans 15 residues. V lost 0 bases to trimming and J lost 6 bases; unmatched junction nucleotides: 5. Germline CDR1 SGHRS, CDR2 YFSETQ. The CDR3 DNA reads TGCGCCAGCAGCTTGGCCCAGGGGGCGCGAAACATTCAGTACTTC. This codes for CASSLAQGARNIQYF.

This chain uses TRBV6-5 with TRBJ1-1; D unclear. The CDR3 is 14 residues long. Trimming took 5 bases from V and 2 from J, leaving 12 bases between them. Germline V CDR1 and CDR2: MNHEY, SVGAGI. CDR3 in DNA: TGTGCCAGCAGTCCGAGGGCAGAAAACACTGAAGCTTTCTTT. It yields the protein CASSPRAENTEAFF.

The rearrangement links TRBV7-2 to TRBJ1-3; tentatively, D is TRBD1 (6 bases). From germline, CDR1 is SGHTA and CDR2 FQGNSA. V lost 5 bases, J lost 5 bases, and 10 bases lay in between. There are 13 residues in the CDR3. The CDR3 DNA is TGTGCCAGCAGCCCCGACAGGAGAAACACCATATATTTT. Its protein is CASSPDRRNTIYF.

This chain links TRBV29-1 with TRBJ2-7; maybe TRBD2 (8 bases). The CDR3 spans 14 residues. The ends were cut back, 1 base at V and 3 bases at J, with 13 bases in the middle. CDR1 and CDR2 (germline): SQVTM, ANQGSEA. The CDR3 bases are TGCAGCGTTGAAGTAGCGGGGACAGACTACGAGCAGTACTTC. Amino acids: CSVEVAGTDYEQYF.

The V and J genes are TRBV7-9 and TRBJ1-1, with D possibly being TRBD1 (6 bases). Germline lookup yields CDR1 SEHNR and CDR2 FQNEAQ (reference sequence). V lost 4 bases to trimming and J lost 4 bases, with 13 bases between them. The CDR3 length is 14 residues. CDR3 bases: TGTGCCAGCAGCTATTTACAGACAGGCACTGAAGCTTTCTTT. Its translation: CASSYLQTGTEAFF.

This chain joins TRBV18 and TRBJ1-6, with 12 bases that match TRBD1. Unmatched junction bases numbered 11, after V lost 2 bases and J lost 9 bases. CDR3 size: 18 residues. Germline V gene sequence: CDR1 KGHSH, CDR2 LQKENI. CDR3 protein: CASSPTYRGTGGSSPLHF. The CDR3 DNA sequence: TGTGCCAGCTCACCAACGTATCGGGGGACAGGGGGCAGTTCACCCCTCCACTTT. Together with reference TRBV18 and TRBJ1-6, the CDR3 gives the full variable domain: NAGVMQNPRHLVRRRGQEARLRCSPMKGHSHVYWYRQLPEEGLKFMVYLQKENIIDESGMPKERFSAEFPKEGPSILRIQQVVRGDSAAYFCASSPTYRGTGGSSPLHFGNGTRLTVT.

The gene calls are TRBV4-1 and TRBJ2-7; D not certain. V shed 1 base and J shed 3 bases, with 7 bases lying between them. The V gene's germline CDR1 is MGHRA and CDR2 YSYEKL. There are 13 residues in the CDR3. CDR3 loop: CASSQAQNYEQYF. CDR3 DNA: TGCGCCAGCAGCCAAGCTCAAAACTACGAGCAGTACTTC.

In DNA, the CDR3 is TGTGCCAGCAGTTACCGCCGAACAGATTACGAGCAGTACTTC. Its translation: CASSYRRTDYEQYF. The chain employs TRBV6-2 or TRBV6-3 and TRBJ2-7; D unresolved. Germline loops: CDR1 MNHEY, CDR2 SVGEGT. This CDR3 region has 14 residues. The germline V and J ends were trimmed by 2 bases and 4 bases, with 12 bases remaining between them.

The chain carries TRBV15 and TRBJ1-2; 8 bases are a match to TRBD1. Germline trimming cut 3 bases from V and 7 bases from J; bases unmatched to any gene: 13. The CDR3 covers 16 residues. Germline CDR1 LNHNV, CDR2 YYDKDF (reference sequence). The CDR3 coding sequence is TGTGCCACCAGCAGTCGAGTCCAGGGGGCCCTAGGTGGCTACACCTTC. This encodes CATSSRVQGALGGYTF.

V gene TRBV5-1 combines with J gene TRBJ2-3; no clear D. Per germline, CDR1 SGHRS and CDR2 YFSETQ. CDR3 length equals 16 residues. Trimming pared 0 bases from V and 0 bases from J, leaving 11 bases between. The CDR3 nucleotides are TGCGCCAGCAGCTTGGCCGGGCCGACCAGCACAGATACGCAGTATTTT. This translates into CASSLAGPTSTDTQYF.

The gene calls are TRBV5-6 and TRBJ1-4; possible D gene TRBD1, 6 bases. CDR1 and CDR2 (germline): SGHDT, YYEEEE. This CDR3 region has 14 residues. V was pared by 5 bases and J by 8 bases, with 16 bases between. In DNA form, the CDR3 reads TGTGCCAGCAGATTACAGGGATCCGGAGAAAAACTGTTTTTT. Translating it yields CASRLQGSGEKLFF. The full variable domain, completed using reference TRBV5-6 and TRBJ1-4, is DAGVTQSPTHLIKTRGQQVTLRCSPKSGHDTVSWYQQALGQGPQFIFQYYEEEERQRGNFPDRFSGHQFPNYSSELNVNALLLGDSALYLCASRLQGSGEKLFFGSGTQLSVL.

Comments on this clone: Other DNA sequences from this sample encode an identical CDR3 as well. The J gene is TRBJ2-7, the V gene TRBV18; either TRBD1 or TRBD2 may supply D (5 bases each). Germline V CDR1 and CDR2: KGHSH, LQKENI. CDR3 length: 15 residues. V gave up 0 bases and J gave up 6 bases, with 15 bases separating them. CDR3 DNA sequence: TGTGCCAGCTCACCACCGGGGACCGCTCTGCGCGAGCAGTACTTC. Its protein product is CASSPPGTALREQYF.

V and J are TRBV6-2 or TRBV6-3 and TRBJ2-1; D remains ambiguous. The CDR3 covers 13 residues. With 6 bases removed from V and 5 bases from J, the gap between germline ends came to 11 bases. The germline V gene encodes CDR1 MNHEY and CDR2 SVGEGT. The CDR3 reads CASSANLHNEQFF. Here the CDR3 DNA reads TGTGCCAGCAGCGCTAACCTTCACAATGAGCAGTTCTTC.